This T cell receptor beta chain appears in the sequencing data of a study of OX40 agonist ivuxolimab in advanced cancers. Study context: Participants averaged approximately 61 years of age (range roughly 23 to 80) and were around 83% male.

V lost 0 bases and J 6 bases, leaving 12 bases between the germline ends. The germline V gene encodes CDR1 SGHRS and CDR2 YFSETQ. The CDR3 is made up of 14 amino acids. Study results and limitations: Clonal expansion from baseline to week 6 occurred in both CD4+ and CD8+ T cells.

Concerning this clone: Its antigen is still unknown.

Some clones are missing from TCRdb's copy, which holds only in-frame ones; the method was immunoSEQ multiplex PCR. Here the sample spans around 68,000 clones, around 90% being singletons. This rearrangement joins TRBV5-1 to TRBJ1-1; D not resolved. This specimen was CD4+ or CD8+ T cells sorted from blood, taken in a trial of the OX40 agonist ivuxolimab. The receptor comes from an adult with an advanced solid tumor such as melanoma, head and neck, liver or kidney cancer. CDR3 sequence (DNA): TGCGCCAGCAGCTTGGAGTCGGGGTCGGCTGAAGCTTTCTTT. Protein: CASSLESGSAEAFF.